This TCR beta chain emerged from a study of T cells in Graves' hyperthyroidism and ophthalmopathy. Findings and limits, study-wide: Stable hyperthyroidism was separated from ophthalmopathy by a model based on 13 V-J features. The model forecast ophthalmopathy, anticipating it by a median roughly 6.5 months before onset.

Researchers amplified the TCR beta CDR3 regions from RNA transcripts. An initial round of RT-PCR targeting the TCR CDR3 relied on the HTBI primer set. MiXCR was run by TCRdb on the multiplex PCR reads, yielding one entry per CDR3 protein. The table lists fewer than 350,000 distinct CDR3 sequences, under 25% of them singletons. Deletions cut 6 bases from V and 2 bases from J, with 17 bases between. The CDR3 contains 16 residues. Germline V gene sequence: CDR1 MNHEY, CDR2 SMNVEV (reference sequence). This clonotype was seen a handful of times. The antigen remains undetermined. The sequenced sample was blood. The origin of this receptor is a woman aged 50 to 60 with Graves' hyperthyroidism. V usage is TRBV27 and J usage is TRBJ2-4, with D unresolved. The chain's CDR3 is CASSNFIGKTKNIQYF. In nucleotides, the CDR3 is TGTGCCAGCAGCAATTTTATTGGAAAGACCAAAAACATTCAGTACTTC.